A single T cell receptor (beta chain) is shown here with its context. The sample belongs to a study of blood T cells in healthy people across ages. Trimming removed 4 bases at V and 0 bases at J, with 13 bases between. The length of the CDR3 is 16 residues. Germline CDR1 and CDR2: SGHAT and FQNNGV. Primed by a sample-barcoded 5' primer and a J-beta primer mix, a second PCR proceeded for roughly 6 to 12 cycles. TCRdb re-derived calls from the 5' RACE reads in MiXCR, one entry per CDR3 protein. The data show 2 million or so distinct CDR3 sequences, around 48% seen once. The chain uses TRBV11-2 and TRBJ2-4, with D possibly being TRBD1 (6 bases). Specimen: blood. The sequence was collected from a woman aged 35 to 49 in good health. DNA for the CDR3: TGTGCCAGCAGCTCCCGGACAGAGCTAGCCAAAAACATTCAGTACTTC. Translation: CASSSRTELAKNIQYF.